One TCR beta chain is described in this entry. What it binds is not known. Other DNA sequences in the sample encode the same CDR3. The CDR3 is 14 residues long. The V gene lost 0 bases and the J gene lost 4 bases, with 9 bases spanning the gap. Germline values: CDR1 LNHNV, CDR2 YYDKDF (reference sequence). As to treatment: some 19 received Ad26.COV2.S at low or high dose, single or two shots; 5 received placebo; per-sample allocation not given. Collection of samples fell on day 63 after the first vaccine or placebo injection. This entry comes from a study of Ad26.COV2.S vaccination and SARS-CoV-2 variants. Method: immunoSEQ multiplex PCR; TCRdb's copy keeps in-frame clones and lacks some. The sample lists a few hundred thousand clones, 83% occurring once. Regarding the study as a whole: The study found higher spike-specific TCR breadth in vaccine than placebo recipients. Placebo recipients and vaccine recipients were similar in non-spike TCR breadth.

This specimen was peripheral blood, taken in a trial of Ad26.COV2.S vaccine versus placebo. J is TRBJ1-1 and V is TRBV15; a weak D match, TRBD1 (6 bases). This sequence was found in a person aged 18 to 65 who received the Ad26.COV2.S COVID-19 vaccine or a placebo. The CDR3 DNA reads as TGTGCCACCAGCAGAGACAGGGGCAGCACTGAAGCTTTCTTT. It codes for CATSRDRGSTEAFF.